This T cell receptor beta chain was obtained from a study of blood T cell repertoires in COVID-19. J was trimmed by 1 base and V by 6 bases; bases with no gene match: 4. Germline CDR1 is MRHNA and CDR2 is SNTAGT. This CDR3 comprises 17 residues. Clones were sequenced by immunoSEQ multiplex PCR, and TCRdb holds only the in-frame ones, with some missing. This table has about 120,000 clones, approximately 71% appearing once. The chain has TRBV6-4 and TRBJ2-2; 14 bases are shared with TRBD2. Sequencing was performed on peripheral blood. The receptor was derived from a human donor in a cohort sampled during active COVID-19. The CDR3 is CASSRTSGGQNTGELFF. The CDR3, as DNA: TGTGCCAGCAGCCGGACTAGCGGGGGGCAGAACACCGGGGAGCTGTTTTTT.